This is a list of T cell receptor beta chains from one sample in a study of T cell responses to AZD1222 COVID-19 vaccine. Assay: immunoSEQ multiplex PCR; the TCRdb copy retains only in-frame clones and omits some. Of about 54,000 clones in the sample, more than 70% are singletons; the top ten hold 1.5% to 2.5%. Material: peripheral blood, obtained on day 0 of AZD1222 vaccination. The receptors originated from an adult in good health. The CDR3 runs from the conserved cysteine through the conserved F or W. The D gene is left open where the match is weak. Not every row has a clone size; where given, it reads once, few, many or a size class.

TRBJ2-7,TRBV28,.,.,CASVPSRSLYEQYF,TGTGCCAGCGTGCCTAGTCGTTCGTTGTACGAGCAGTACTTC
TRBJ1-2,TRBV18,.,.,CASSRDSNYGYTF,TGTGCCAGCTCAAGGGACTCTAACTATGGCTACACCTTC
TRBJ1-2,TRBV7-9,.,.,CASSSFLAGQGDYGYTF,TGTGCCAGCAGCTCCTTTCTCGCGGGGCAGGGTGACTATGGCTACACCTTC
TRBJ1-4,TRBV5-1,.,.,CASSPQPEGREKLFF,TGCGCCAGCAGCCCACAACCTGAGGGTAGGGAAAAACTGTTTTTT
TRBJ2-6,TRBV19,.,.,CASWTSGANVLTF,TGTGCCAGTTGGACCTCTGGGGCCAACGTCCTGACTTTC
TRBJ2-5,TRBV25-1,once,.,CASSESETQYF,TGTGCCAGCAGTGAATCCGAGACCCAGTACTTC
TRBJ1-2,TRBV28,.,TRBD1,CASSLGTGGASGYTF,TGTGCCAGCAGTTTAGGTACAGGGGGCGCGAGTGGCTACACCTTC
TRBJ2-5,TRBV14,.,TRBD1,CASSQTGGMETQYF,TGTGCCAGCAGCCAGACAGGGGGTATGGAGACCCAGTACTTC
TRBJ2-5,TRBV2,.,.,CASSGGVQETQYF,TGTGCCAGCAGTGGCGGGGTACAAGAGACCCAGTACTTC
TRBJ2-3,TRBV19,.,.,CASSIGGSGADTQYF,TGTGCCAGTAGTATAGGTGGGAGTGGCGCAGATACGCAGTATTTT
TRBJ1-4,TRBV28,.,.,CASSFRIRSPGRDEKLFF,TGTGCCAGCAGTTTTCGAATCAGGTCGCCTGGCCGGGATGAAAAACTGTTTTTT
TRBJ2-1,TRBV19,.,.,CASSIEISGGWLGEQFF,TGTGCCAGTAGTATAGAGATAAGTGGGGGGTGGTTGGGTGAGCAGTTCTTC
TRBJ2-3,TRBV10-1,.,TRBD2,CASRPSGRVFTDTQYF,TGCGCCAGCAGACCTAGCGGGAGGGTCTTCACAGATACGCAGTATTTT
TRBJ2-3,TRBV11-2,.,TRBD2,CASSLGLAASGTDTQYF,TGTGCCAGCAGCTTAGGACTAGCGGCCTCGGGCACAGATACGCAGTATTTT
TRBJ2-7,TRBV7-9,few,.,CASRSDRYSSYEQYF,TGTGCCAGCAGATCGGATCGGTATTCATCCTACGAGCAGTACTTC
TRBJ2-7,TRBV28,.,.,CATEVTTGSYEQYF,TGTGCCACCGAGGTTACTACGGGGTCCTACGAGCAGTACTTC
TRBJ2-5,TRBV28,.,.,CASSFTGVETQYF,TGTGCCAGCAGTTTCACCGGTGTAGAGACCCAGTACTTC
TRBJ1-5,TRBV28,once,.,CATKGGPQPQHF,TGTGCCACCAAGGGAGGACCTCAGCCCCAGCATTTT
TRBJ2-1,TRBV2,once,.,CASSPGHSYNEQFF,TGTGCCAGCAGTCCGGGACACTCCTACAATGAGCAGTTCTTC
TRBJ2-1,TRBV19,.,TRBD1,CASSIGTGSGVEQFF,TGTGCCAGTAGTATAGGGACAGGGTCCGGGGTTGAGCAGTTCTTC
TRBJ1-1,TRBV6-5,.,.,CASSYGGGDTEAFF,TGTGCCAGCAGTTACGGGGGAGGGGACACTGAAGCTTTCTTT
TRBJ2-1,TRBV6-1,.,.,CASSQGRTYNEQFF,TGTGCCAGCAGTCAAGGGCGTACCTACAATGAGCAGTTCTTC
TRBJ2-7,TRBV27,.,.,CASRRDLATYEQYF,TGTGCCAGCAGACGGGACTTAGCCACCTACGAGCAGTACTTC
TRBJ2-3,TRBV4-1,once,TRBD2,CASSQEIWSGGPDTQYF,TGCGCCAGCAGCCAAGAAATCTGGTCGGGAGGGCCAGATACGCAGTATTTT
TRBJ2-3,TRBV28,.,TRBD1,CASSLGQSPDTQYF,TGTGCCAGCAGTTTGGGACAGTCACCAGATACGCAGTATTTT
TRBJ1-2,TRBV4-2,.,TRBD1,CASSQDGGTGALAIPYTF,TGTGCCAGCAGCCAAGACGGGGGGACAGGGGCCCTGGCTATTCCCTACACCTTC
TRBJ2-5,TRBV29-1,.,.,CSVAASGVGETQYF,TGCAGCGTTGCCGCTTCAGGGGTAGGAGAGACCCAGTACTTC
TRBJ2-1,TRBV24-1,.,.,CATSGEGQFF,TGTGCCACCAGTGGAGAAGGACAGTTCTTC
TRBJ2-7,TRBV19,once,TRBD1,CASRPRTGGDEQYF,TGTGCCAGTAGGCCACGGACAGGGGGCGACGAGCAGTACTTC
TRBJ1-3,TRBV18,.,.,CASSPGDGNPSGNTIYF,TGTGCCAGCTCACCAGGGGACGGAAACCCCTCTGGAAACACCATATATTTT
TRBJ2-2,TRBV18,.,TRBD2,CASSPQTSGIAGELFF,TGTGCCAGCTCACCCCAGACTAGCGGGATAGCCGGGGAGCTGTTTTTT
TRBJ2-4,TRBV7-2,.,.,CASSPGRLVAKNIQYF,TGTGCCAGCAGCCCAGGGCGGCTTGTTGCCAAAAACATTCAGTACTTC
TRBJ1-2,TRBV6-5,.,TRBD1,CASGDRASGYTF,TGTGCCAGCGGCGACAGGGCCTCTGGCTACACCTTC
TRBJ1-4,TRBV5-1,.,.,CASSPGPGGEKLFF,TGCGCCAGCAGCCCGGGACCCGGCGGTGAAAAACTGTTTTTT
TRBJ1-5,TRBV15,.,TRBD1,CATSRDLRTGAVQPQHF,TGTGCCACCAGCAGAGATCTTCGTACAGGGGCGGTTCAGCCCCAGCATTTT
TRBJ1-1,TRBV28,.,.,CASTKWENTEAFF,TGTGCCAGCACCAAGTGGGAGAACACTGAAGCTTTCTTT
TRBJ1-3,TRBV18,.,.,CASSPGGRTDGNTIYF,TGTGCCAGCTCACCAGGGGGCCGGACGGATGGAAACACCATATATTTT
TRBJ1-2,TRBV28,.,TRBD1,CASNTGQGNYGYTF,TGTGCCAGCAACACGGGACAGGGGAACTATGGCTACACCTTC
TRBJ2-3,TRBV27,.,.,CASSLSVGTDTQYF,TGTGCCAGCAGTCTTTCTGTGGGCACAGATACGCAGTATTTT
TRBJ1-1,TRBV27,.,.,CASRNLAHNTEAFF,TGTGCCAGCAGGAACTTAGCTCATAACACTGAAGCTTTCTTT
TRBJ1-3,TRBV19,.,TRBD1,CASSATGQTGNTIYF,TGTGCCAGTAGCGCGACAGGGCAGACTGGAAACACCATATATTTT
TRBJ1-5,TRBV19,.,.,CASSEITGMQQPQHF,TGTGCCAGTAGTGAGATTACAGGGATGCAACAGCCCCAGCATTTT
TRBJ2-1,TRBV5-1,.,.,CASSLDPAGISSYNEQFF,TGCGCCAGCAGCTTGGACCCCGCGGGGATTTCCTCCTACAATGAGCAGTTCTTC
TRBJ2-2,TRBV3-1/TRBV3-2,.,.,CASSLPRDTRTGELFF,TGTGCCAGCAGCCTGCCCCGGGACACTCGCACCGGGGAGCTGTTTTTT
TRBJ2-1,TRBV25-1,.,.,CASSEGLASYNEQFF,TGTGCCAGCAGTGAGGGGTTAGCATCCTACAATGAGCAGTTCTTC
TRBJ1-3,TRBV6-5,.,.,CASSYKWSGNTIYF,TGTGCCAGCAGTTACAAATGGTCTGGAAACACCATATATTTT
TRBJ1-5,TRBV9,.,.,CASSPDVNSNQPQHF,TGTGCCAGCAGCCCGGACGTCAATAGCAATCAGCCCCAGCATTTT
TRBJ2-2,TRBV5-1,.,.,CASSSPTTRGGELFF,TGCGCCAGCAGCTCCCCGACGACCAGGGGCGGGGAGCTGTTTTTT
TRBJ2-5,TRBV5-8,.,TRBD1,CASSLQGRGQAETQYF,TGTGCCAGCAGCCTCCAGGGCAGGGGGCAAGCAGAGACCCAGTACTTC
TRBJ2-7,TRBV7-9,.,.,CASSSAGVYEQYF,TGTGCCAGCAGCTCTGCAGGTGTTTACGAGCAGTACTTC
TRBJ2-7,TRBV19,.,.,CASSPSRGSYEQYF,TGTGCCAGTAGTCCATCCCGTGGGTCCTACGAGCAGTACTTC
TRBJ2-1,TRBV28,.,TRBD2,CASSFKVPRTSGRYYNEQFF,TGTGCCAGCAGTTTTAAGGTTCCTCGGACTAGCGGGAGATACTACAATGAGCAGTTCTTC